This is a list of T cell receptor beta chains from one sample in a study of blood T cell repertoires in COVID-19. Sequencing used immunoSEQ multiplex PCR; TCRdb keeps in-frame clones, though not all of them. In the table there are some 190,000 clones, approximately 77% of which are singletons. Sequenced: peripheral blood. The receptors come from an elderly woman with active or convalescent COVID-19. Both conserved end residues are part of each CDR3. A D gene is named only where the DNA matches it firmly. Some rows mark clone size as missing; the rest say once, few, many or name a class of expanded clone.

d_call	clone_size	v_call	j_call	cdr3_nt	cdr3_aa
TRBD1	.	TRBV6-1	TRBJ1-1	TGTGCCAGCAGTGACTATGGGACAGGGGGAATCTCAGCTGAAGCTTTCTTT	CASSDYGTGGISAEAFF
.	.	TRBV7-9	TRBJ1-1	TGTGCCAGCAGCCCTCGGGGGGGCATGAACACTGAAGCTTTCTTT	CASSPRGGMNTEAFF
TRBD1	.	TRBV7-9	TRBJ2-1	TGTGCCAGCAGCGGAGGACAGGGGGCTTGGAATGAGCAGTTCTTC	CASSGGQGAWNEQFF
.	.	TRBV6-1	TRBJ2-4	TGTGCCAGCAGTGACGGCTCAGGACTAGCCAAAAACATTCAGTACTTC	CASSDGSGLAKNIQYF
.	.	TRBV6-5	TRBJ2-2	TGTGCCAGCCGGGACACCAAAACCGGGGAGCTGTTTTTT	CASRDTKTGELFF
.	.	TRBV5-1	TRBJ1-1	TGCGCCAGCAGAGGGGAGGGAGGGGTTAACACTGAAGCTTTCTTT	CASRGEGGVNTEAFF
TRBD1	few	TRBV5-1	TRBJ2-7	TGCGCCAGCAGCTTTATCAGTGGACAGGGCCAAGAGCAGTACTTC	CASSFISGQGQEQYF
.	few	TRBV6-5	TRBJ1-1	TGTGCCAGCAGTTATTCATGGAACACTGAAGCTTTCTTT	CASSYSWNTEAFF
.	.	TRBV27	TRBJ1-5	TGTGCCAGCAGTTTAGGAGTCAATCAGCCCCAGCATTTT	CASSLGVNQPQHF
.	.	TRBV9	TRBJ2-5	TGTGCCAGCAGCGCCCAACCCCTACTGGAAGAGACCCAGTACTTC	CASSAQPLLEETQYF
TRBD1	.	TRBV7-9	TRBJ1-6	TGTGCCAGCAGCTTAGTGGGACAGGGGGCTAGAAATTCACCCCTCCACTTT	CASSLVGQGARNSPLHF
.	.	TRBV10-2	TRBJ2-3	TGCGCCAGCAGTGAACGTCGGGAGTTGCCGCAGTATTTT	CASSERRELPQYF
TRBD2	.	TRBV7-8	TRBJ2-1	TGTGCCAGCAGCCAACAACCAAGGACTAGCGGGAGCGAGGAGCAGTTCTTC	CASSQQPRTSGSEEQFF
.	.	TRBV11-2	TRBJ2-7	TGTGCCAGTACCTCTAGCCCGGGAGAGGCCTACGAGCAGTACTTC	CASTSSPGEAYEQYF
.	.	TRBV30	TRBJ1-1	TGTGCCTGGGCGGTGTCCGGGGTGCTCACTGAAGCTTTCTTT	CAWAVSGVLTEAFF
.	.	TRBV11-3	TRBJ2-3	TGTGCCAGCAGCTTAGACTTTGCGACAGATACGCAGTATTTT	CASSLDFATDTQYF
.	few	TRBV3-1/TRBV3-2	TRBJ1-6	TGTGCCAGCAGCCTTCAGGCGGGGGGCTCACCCCTCCACTTT	CASSLQAGGSPLHF